Listed here is a single TCR beta chain. Germline-derived CDR1 and CDR2 are LNHDA and SQIVND (reference sequence). The CDR3 runs 13 residues. V was clipped by 7 bases and J by 4 bases; unmatched bases: 4. This specimen belongs to a study of blood T cell repertoires in COVID-19. Across the study: COVID-19 samples collected from the United States, Italy and Spain covered acute and convalescent phases. PBMCs, B-cell-depleted T cells, or T cells provided the cDNA or gDNA that made up the material.

Seattle participants joined during active infection and were tracked over time. Under the authors' procedure: Amplifying reference gene primers gave estimates of nucleated cell counts. Sequencing used immunoSEQ multiplex PCR; TCRdb keeps in-frame clones, though not all of them. The V and J calls and clone size were taken over from that table, and D and trimming were inferred from the DNA. The sample lists about 480,000 clones, approximately 91% occurring once. The sequenced material came from peripheral blood. This receptor was identified in a woman in her forties or fifties with COVID-19, enrolled during active disease. This chain links TRBV19 with TRBJ1-2; TRBD1 aligns across 9 bases. DNA for the CDR3: TGTGCCAGTACTGTGACAGGGGGCTATGGCTACACCTTC. Its protein product is CASTVTGGYGYTF.